A single sample is the source of the 32 T cell receptor beta chains below, sequenced in a study of shared clonotypes between healthy human individuals. Measured with immunoSEQ multiplex PCR; TCRdb has only the in-frame clones, and not every one. The sample records more than 2 million clones, about 95% being singletons. Naive CD8 populations comprised CD45RO-negative cells positively selected for CCR7, excluding terminally differentiated effector memory CD45RA+ cells. Sample: naive CD8+ T cells sorted from blood. The receptor source for this set is a young man in good health.

In DNA, the CDR3 is TGTGCCAGCAGCTTAGGAGGGTTCTCCTACGAGCAGTACTTC. It encodes CASSLGGFSYEQYF. The chain carries TRBV11-2 and TRBJ2-7, with D tentatively TRBD2 (5 bases). V was clipped by 1 base and J by 0 bases, with 7 bases between them. The V gene's germline CDR1 is SGHAT and CDR2 FQNNGV. The CDR3 is 14 residues long.

The chain uses TRBV4-2 and TRBJ1-2; D is uncertain. The CDR3 has 16 amino acids. CDR1 and CDR2 (germline): LGHNA, YNFKEQ. The V and J ends lost 0 bases and 0 bases respectively, with 11 bases between them. The CDR3: CASSQDLSFANYGYTF. CDR3 nucleotides: TGTGCCAGCAGCCAAGATCTTAGTTTTGCTAACTATGGCTACACCTTC.

On this clone: The same CDR3 also results from other DNA sequences found in this sample. The V and J genes are TRBV9 and TRBJ1-2; 9 bases align to TRBD1. V was pared by 3 bases and J by 2 bases, with 2 bases of the junction left unmatched. Looked up from germline, CDR1 is SGDLS and CDR2 is YYNGEE. The CDR3 covers 14 residues. The CDR3 loop is CASSGGQGNYGYTF. DNA of the CDR3: TGTGCCAGCAGCGGCGGACAGGGGAACTATGGCTACACCTTC. Looking up the rest from reference TRBV9 and TRBJ1-2 gives the full variable domain: DSGVTQTPKHLITATGQRVTLRCSPRSGDLSVYWYQQSLDQGLQFLIQYYNGEERAKGNILERFSAQQFPDLHSELNLSSLELGDSALYFCASSGGQGNYGYTFGSGTRLTVV.

The gene calls are TRBV4-1 and TRBJ1-5; D is unclear. The CDR3 is made up of 17 amino acids. V dropped 2 bases and J dropped 0 bases, with 14 bases sitting between them. CDR1 MGHRA and CDR2 YSYEKL come from the germline V gene. This CDR3 is CASSQPAEDYSNQPQHF. As DNA, the CDR3 is TGCGCCAGCAGCCAACCCGCCGAGGACTATAGCAATCAGCCCCAGCATTTT.

V usage is TRBV28 and J usage is TRBJ1-4; 7 bases line up with TRBD1. Germline CDR1 is MDHEN and CDR2 is SYDVKM. V shed 3 bases and J 6 bases; nucleotides not matched to a gene: 4. The CDR3 extends over 14 amino acids. CDR3: CASSLGQIHEKLFF. The CDR3 DNA is TGTGCCAGCAGTTTGGGACAGATTCATGAAAAACTGTTTTTT. Together with reference TRBV28 and TRBJ1-4, the CDR3 gives the full variable domain: DVKVTQSSRYLVKRTGEKVFLECVQDMDHENMFWYRQDPGLGLRLIYFSYDVKMKEKGDIPEGYSVSREKKERFSLILESASTNQTSMYLCASSLGQIHEKLFFGSGTQLSVL.

V usage is TRBV11-2 and J usage is TRBJ1-1; unclear D gene. The length of the CDR3 is 11 residues. The germline V gene encodes CDR1 SGHAT and CDR2 FQNNGV. V was pared by 3 bases and J by 5 bases, with 4 bases between. The CDR3 sequence is CASSFATEAFF. DNA for the CDR3: TGTGCCAGCAGCTTCGCAACTGAAGCTTTCTTT.

V is TRBV9 and J is TRBJ1-1; D unresolved. The CDR3 extends over 13 amino acids. The V and J ends lost 0 bases and 4 bases respectively, with 7 bases between them. Germline CDR1 and CDR2: SGDLS and YYNGEE. The CDR3 loop reads CASSVALATEAFF. CDR3 bases: TGTGCCAGCAGCGTAGCTCTTGCCACTGAAGCTTTCTTT.

Note on this clone: Distinct nucleotide sequences in the sample also encode this CDR3. J is TRBJ1-4 and V is TRBV5-1; the D is unclear. From germline, CDR1 is SGHRS and CDR2 YFSETQ. This CDR3 comprises 14 residues. V dropped 2 bases and J dropped 2 bases, with 7 bases sitting between them. As DNA, the CDR3 is TGCGCCAGCAGCTTTCTTGGGACTAATGAAAAACTGTTTTTT. Amino acid sequence: CASSFLGTNEKLFF. The full variable domain, its missing parts supplied by reference TRBV5-1 and TRBJ1-4, is KAGVTQTPRYLIKTRGQQVTLSCSPISGHRSVSWYQQTPGQGLQFLFEYFSETQRNKGNFPGRFSGRQFSNSRSEMNVSTLELGDSALYLCASSFLGTNEKLFFGSGTQLSVL.

The chain carries TRBV12-2 and TRBJ1-2. TRBV12-2 represents a pseudogene. This CDR3 region has 16 residues. CDR3 coding DNA: TGTGCAAGTCGCTCCGGATCTACGACCCTTAACTATGGCTACACCTTC. The encoded protein is CASRSGSTTLNYGYTF.

The DNA for the CDR3 is TGTGCCAGCAGTCCCCGGGGGGCTCACTCTGGAAACACCATATATTTT. Amino acid sequence: CASSPRGAHSGNTIYF. This chain links TRBV27 with TRBJ1-3, with D tentatively TRBD1 (6 bases). The germline CDR1 and CDR2 sequences are MNHEY and SMNVEV (reference sequence). This CDR3 contains 16 residues. V lost 5 bases and J 0 bases, leaving 14 bases between the germline ends.

This chain uses TRBV7-6 with TRBJ2-1; 7 positions agree with TRBD2. With V trimmed by 5 bases and J by 2 bases, 0 bases remained unmatched. CDR1 SGHVS and CDR2 FNYEAQ come from the germline V gene. This CDR3 region has 13 residues. CDR3 sequence reads: CASSGGAYNEQFF. DNA of the CDR3: TGTGCCAGCAGCGGGGGGGCCTACAATGAGCAGTTCTTC.

This chain connects TRBV5-6 to TRBJ2-1; D remains ambiguous. CDR1 and CDR2 (germline): SGHDT, YYEEEE. The V and J ends lost 4 bases and 0 bases respectively, with 11 bases between them. The CDR3 totals 15 residues. This CDR3 reads CASSPTESSYNEQFF. The CDR3 region has the DNA TGTGCCAGCAGCCCGACTGAAAGCTCCTACAATGAGCAGTTCTTC.

As for this clone: The sample has other DNA sequences that encode this CDR3 too. J is TRBJ2-1 and V is TRBV6-5; D call uncertain. CDR3 size: 14 residues. Trimming removed 3 bases at V and 2 bases at J, with 8 bases between. Looked up from germline, CDR1 is MNHEY and CDR2 is SVGAGI. This CDR3 reads CASSYRLAYNEQFF. In DNA, the CDR3 is TGTGCCAGCAGTTATCGGTTGGCCTACAATGAGCAGTTCTTC.

This clone was observed a single time. This rearrangement joins TRBV19 to TRBJ1-2; D might be TRBD1 (5 bases). V was shortened by 8 bases and J by 4 bases, with 17 bases between the two germline ends. The CDR3 has 14 amino acids. Germline CDR1 and CDR2: LNHDA and SQIVND (reference sequence). The CDR3 DNA is TGTGCCAGTGCCTTTAGGGGTGACGGCTATGGCTACACCTTC. This sequence encodes CASAFRGDGYGYTF.

In the case of this clone: Possible read error: a much larger clone is one base away. The CDR3, as DNA: TGTGCCAGCAGTCCGGACAGCTATGGCTACACCTTC. Protein sequence: CASSPDSYGYTF. The chain combines TRBV28 with TRBJ1-2; perhaps TRBD1 as D (6 bases). Germline values: CDR1 MDHEN, CDR2 SYDVKM. V was clipped by 5 bases and J by 4 bases, with 8 bases between them. The CDR3 contains 12 residues.

The chain recombines TRBV6-6 with TRBJ2-7, with D hard to call. This CDR3 region has 12 residues. Germline V lookup: CDR1 MNHNY, CDR2 SVGAGI (reference sequence). V was clipped by 6 bases and J by 2 bases, with 8 bases between them. The CDR3 DNA reads TGTGCCAGCAGCAAAAATCCCTACGAGCAGTACTTC. It codes for CASSKNPYEQYF.

The chain recombines TRBV7-2 with TRBJ2-7; D perhaps matches TRBD2 (5 bases). The CDR3 sequence is 13 residues long. Germline CDR1 SGHTA, CDR2 FQGNSA. Trimming shortened V by 5 bases and J by 3 bases, and 11 bases separated the two germline ends. The CDR3 bases are TGTGCCAGCAGCCTCGGAGAGGGCTACGAGCAGTACTTC. Amino acid sequence: CASSLGEGYEQYF. Complete variable domain (other parts from reference TRBV7-2 and TRBJ2-7): GAGVSQSPSNKVTEKGKDVELRCDPISGHTALYWYRQSLGQGLEFLIYFQGNSAPDKSGLPSDRFSAERTGGSVSTLTIQRTQQEDSAVYLCASSLGEGYEQYFGPGTRLTVT.

This rearrangement joins TRBV7-9 to TRBJ1-5; 8 nucleotides align to TRBD1. Germline V gene data show CDR1 as SEHNR and CDR2 as FQNEAQ (reference sequence). CDR3 length equals 19 residues. The V and J ends lost 1 base and 2 bases, in that order; junction bases with no gene match: 13. DNA of the CDR3: TGTGCCAGCAGCTTAGAGGAAGTCACAGGGGGTCGCCGCAATCAGCCCCAGCATTTT. Translation gives CASSLEEVTGGRRNQPQHF. Full variable domain (rest looked up from reference TRBV7-9 and TRBJ1-5): DTGVSQNPRHKITKRGQNVTFRCDPISEHNRLYWYRQTLGQGPEFLTYFQNEAQLEKSRLLSDRFSAERPKGSFSTLEIQRTEQGDSAMYLCASSLEEVTGGRRNQPQHFGDGTRLSIL.

As concerns this clone: One end of the junction varies from germline; a read error may be responsible. V is TRBV7-7 and J is TRBJ2-7; 9 positions match TRBD2. This CDR3 comprises 15 residues. CDR1 and CDR2 from the germline V gene are SSHAT and FNYEAQ (reference sequence). Written as DNA, the CDR3 is TGTGCTAGCAGCCGCGGCGGGGGGGCCTCGGACGAGCAGTACTTC. Encoded protein: CASSRGGGASDEQYF.

The CDR3 loop is CASSFGGGTPDTQYF. The CDR3 coding sequence is TGTGCCAGCAGCTTTGGCGGGGGGACCCCGGATACGCAGTATTTT. The rearrangement joins TRBV5-4 to TRBJ2-3; 8 bases are a match to TRBD2. The CDR3 contains 15 residues. Germline V lookup: CDR1 SGHNT, CDR2 YYREEE (reference sequence). The V segment lost 2 bases and the J segment 6 bases; nucleotides outside the gene matches: 8.

About this clone: The same CDR3 can be traced to other DNA sequences in this sample. This chain uses TRBV13 with TRBJ1-1, with D uncertain. The CDR3 loop spans 14 amino acids. Trimming removed 5 bases from V and 1 base from J, with 11 bases in between. Per the germline V gene, CDR1 is PRHDT and CDR2 is FYEKMQ (reference sequence). The CDR3 DNA reads as TGTGCCAGCAGCCTCTTAGGGTCGAACACTGAAGCTTTCTTT. Amino acid sequence: CASSLLGSNTEAFF.

V and J are TRBV27 and TRBJ2-2, with D unclear. V was cut by 3 bases and J by 6 bases, with 11 bases left in between. This CDR3 comprises 14 residues. CDR1 and CDR2 from the germline V gene are MNHEY and SMNVEV (reference sequence). The DNA for the CDR3 is TGTGCCAGCAGTTTCCGGGTGGCGCCCGGGGAGCTGTTTTTT. Residues: CASSFRVAPGELFF.

The chain uses TRBV13 and TRBJ2-7; TRBD2 matches at 7 bases. The germline gives CDR1 PRHDT, CDR2 FYEKMQ (reference sequence). The CDR3 covers 15 residues. The V segment lost 3 bases and the J segment 0 bases; nucleotides outside the gene matches: 5. CDR3 DNA sequence: TGTGCCAGCAGCTTGGGCCGGGACTACTCCTACGAGCAGTACTTC. As protein: CASSLGRDYSYEQYF.

The rearrangement uses TRBV30 and TRBJ2-1; D remains ambiguous. From germline, CDR1 is GTSNPN and CDR2 SVGIG (reference sequence). This CDR3 is built from 16 residues. Trimming removed 0 bases from V and 8 bases from J, with 20 bases in between. The CDR3 is CAWSVGVGLALYEQFF. The DNA of the CDR3 is TGTGCCTGGAGTGTAGGTGTCGGTTTAGCCCTGTATGAGCAGTTCTTC. The full variable domain, with the rest looked up from reference TRBV30 and TRBJ2-1, is SQTIHQWPATLVQPVGSPLSLECTVEGTSNPNLYWYRQAAGRGLQLLFYSVGIGQISSEVPQNLSASRPQDRQFILSSKKLLLSDSGFYLCAWSVGVGLALYEQFFGPGTRLTVL.

The chain has TRBV10-3 and TRBJ2-2; tentatively, D is TRBD2 (6 bases). The V and J ends lost 0 bases and 0 bases respectively, with 11 bases between them. CDR3 length: 17 residues. Germline CDR1 is ENHRY and CDR2 is SYGVKD. The CDR3 nucleotides are TGTGCCATCAGTGAGTCCCTAGCGACCGCGAACACCGGGGAGCTGTTTTTT. It is translated as CAISESLATANTGELFF.

Regarding this clone: Other DNA sequences in this specimen translate into the identical CDR3. The chain uses TRBV5-8 and TRBJ2-5; D may be TRBD1 (6 bases). This CDR3 contains 14 residues. CDR1 and CDR2 from the germline V gene are SGHTS and YDEGEE. Deletions cut 0 bases from V and 2 bases from J, with 8 bases between. The CDR3 here is CASSLGQGQETQYF. The CDR3, as DNA: TGTGCCAGCAGCTTGGGGCAGGGGCAAGAGACCCAGTACTTC.

V and J are TRBV27 and TRBJ2-1; 12 bases agree with TRBD2. Germline V gives CDR1 MNHEY, CDR2 SMNVEV (reference sequence). V dropped 5 bases and J dropped 5; count of bases not matched to a gene: 4. The CDR3 sequence is 15 residues long. The CDR3 sequence is CASSSRTSGDNEQFF. The CDR3 coding sequence is TGTGCCAGCAGTAGCAGGACTAGCGGGGACAATGAGCAGTTCTTC.

J is TRBJ2-7 and V is TRBV4-1, with D possibly matching TRBD2 (6 bases). Germline V CDR1 and CDR2: MGHRA, YSYEKL. Trimming pared 1 base from V and 3 bases from J, leaving 13 bases between. The CDR3 is 15 amino acids. The CDR3 loop reads CASSQVGGNRYEQYF. The DNA for the CDR3 is TGCGCCAGCAGCCAAGTCGGCGGGAACCGCTACGAGCAGTACTTC.

This clone occurred once. The chain is built from TRBV7-3 and TRBJ2-5; D is possibly TRBD2 (5 bases). The germline V gene has CDR1 SGHTA and CDR2 FQGTGA. The CDR3 extends over 15 amino acids. V gave up 0 bases and J gave up 3 bases, with 11 bases separating them. The CDR3 DNA reads TGTGCCAGCAGCTTAACGTTCGGGGTTAAAGAGACCCAGTACTTC. Protein product: CASSLTFGVKETQYF.

The CDR3 region has the DNA TGTGCCAGCAGAGAGTCTAACACCGGGGAGCTGTTTTTT. Residues: CASRESNTGELFF. The V and J genes are TRBV6-1 and TRBJ2-2; no clear D gene. Germline V gives CDR1 MNHNS, CDR2 SASEGT. The CDR3 is 13 residues long. Trimming left V 6 bases short and J 2 bases short, with 7 bases between.

Points on this clone: This sample also contains other DNA sequences that code for the same CDR3. The chain has TRBV27 and TRBJ2-7; D gene unclear. V lost 6 bases and J 4 bases, leaving 10 bases between the germline ends. Germline CDR1 MNHEY, CDR2 SMNVEV (reference sequence). The CDR3 runs to 12 residues. The CDR3 DNA reads TGTGCCAGCAGCCGGACGGGTTACGAGCAGTACTTC. Its protein product is CASSRTGYEQYF.

The chain combines TRBV2 with TRBJ1-2; a weak D match, TRBD1 (5 bases). The CDR3 consists of 13 residues. Germline CDR1 reads SNHLY; CDR2 reads FYNNEI. V was shortened by 10 bases and J by 5 bases, with 17 bases between the two germline ends. This CDR3 is CATPGVGGYGYTF. The CDR3 DNA follows: TGTGCCACCCCGGGGGTCGGCGGATATGGCTACACCTTC. Complete variable domain (other parts from reference TRBV2 and TRBJ1-2): EPEVTQTPSHQVTQMGQEVILRCVPISNHLYFYWYRQILGQKVEFLVSFYNNEISEKSEIFDDQFSVERPDGSNFTLKIRSTKLEDSAMYFCATPGVGGYGYTFGSGTRLTVV.